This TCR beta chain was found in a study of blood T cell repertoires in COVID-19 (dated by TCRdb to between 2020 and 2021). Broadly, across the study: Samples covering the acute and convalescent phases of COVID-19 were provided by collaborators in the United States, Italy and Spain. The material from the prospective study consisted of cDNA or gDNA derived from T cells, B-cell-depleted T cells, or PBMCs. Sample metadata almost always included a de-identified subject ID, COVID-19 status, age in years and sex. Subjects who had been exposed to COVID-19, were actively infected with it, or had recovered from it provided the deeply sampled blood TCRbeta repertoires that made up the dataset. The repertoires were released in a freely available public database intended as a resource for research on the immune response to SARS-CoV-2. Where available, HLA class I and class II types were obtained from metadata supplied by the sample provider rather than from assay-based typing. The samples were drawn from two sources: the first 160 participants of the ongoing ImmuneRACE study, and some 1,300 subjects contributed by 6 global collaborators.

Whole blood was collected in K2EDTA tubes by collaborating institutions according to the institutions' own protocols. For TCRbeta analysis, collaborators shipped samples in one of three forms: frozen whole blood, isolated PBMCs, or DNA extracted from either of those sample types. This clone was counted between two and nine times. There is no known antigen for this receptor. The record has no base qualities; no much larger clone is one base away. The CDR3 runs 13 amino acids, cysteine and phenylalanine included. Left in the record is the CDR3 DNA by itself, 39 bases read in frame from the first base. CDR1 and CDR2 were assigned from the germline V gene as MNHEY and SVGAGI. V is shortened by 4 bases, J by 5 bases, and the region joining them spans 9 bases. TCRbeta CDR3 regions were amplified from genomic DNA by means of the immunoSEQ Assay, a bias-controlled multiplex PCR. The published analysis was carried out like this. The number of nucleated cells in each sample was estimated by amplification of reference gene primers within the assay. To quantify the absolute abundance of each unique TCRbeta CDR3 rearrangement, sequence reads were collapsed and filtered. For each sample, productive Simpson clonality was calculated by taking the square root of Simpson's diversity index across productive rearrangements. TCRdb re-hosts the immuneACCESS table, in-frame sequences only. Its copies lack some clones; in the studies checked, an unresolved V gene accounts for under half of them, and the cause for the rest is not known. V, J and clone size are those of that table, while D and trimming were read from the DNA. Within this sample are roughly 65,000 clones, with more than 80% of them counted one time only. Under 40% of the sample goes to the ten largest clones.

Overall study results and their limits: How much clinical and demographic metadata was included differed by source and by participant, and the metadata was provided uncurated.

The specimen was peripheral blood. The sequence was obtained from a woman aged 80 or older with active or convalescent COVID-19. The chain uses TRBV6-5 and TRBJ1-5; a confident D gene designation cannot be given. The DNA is TGTGCCAGCAGTTTCCGGTTTTATCAGCCCCAGCATTTT. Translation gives CASSFRFYQPQHF.